The 29 T cell receptor beta chains listed next were all sequenced from one sample in a study of T cells in Graves' hyperthyroidism and ophthalmopathy. The TCR beta CDR3 regions underwent amplification using RNA transcripts as the source. The TCR CDR3 was amplified in a first-round RT-PCR using the HTBI primer set. TCRdb fed the multiplex PCR reads into MiXCR, producing one record per CDR3 protein. The sample records about 350,000 distinct CDR3 sequences, 15% to 20% being singletons. Sequencing was done on a sample of blood. The receptors were sampled from a middle-aged woman with Graves' ophthalmopathy.

This clonotype was seen repeatedly, ten times or more. The chain employs TRBV25-1 and TRBJ1-2; no clear D. The germline gives CDR1 MGHDK, CDR2 SYGVNS. The CDR3 covers 12 residues. V was cut by 6 bases and J by 8 bases, with 13 bases left in between. The CDR3 loop reads CASRGPAWGYTF. The CDR3 coding sequence is TGTGCCAGCAGAGGACCCGCTTGGGGCTACACCTTC.

This sequence joins TRBV4-3 and TRBJ2-1; D uncertain. The CDR3 spans 13 residues. V lost 1 base to trimming and J lost 9 bases, with 10 bases between them. CDR1 and CDR2 (germline): LGHNA, YSLEER. CDR3 coding DNA: TGCGCCAGCAGCCAAGTGTTGGGGATTGAGCAGTTCTTC. As protein: CASSQVLGIEQFF.

This clonotype was recorded at least ten times. The chain is built from TRBV20-1 and TRBJ1-1; D is perhaps TRBD1 (6 bases). The CDR3 runs to 14 residues. V lost 5 bases and J 3 bases, leaving 16 bases between the germline ends. Germline V gene lookup returns CDR1 DFQATT and CDR2 SNEGSKA (reference sequence). The CDR3, as DNA: TGCAGTGCTCCTTTTAGGGGGTGGGACACTGAAGCTTTCTTT. It translates to CSAPFRGWDTEAFF.

This clonotype was detected only a few times. This sequence joins TRBV28 and TRBJ2-2; 8 nucleotides match TRBD2. CDR3 size: 15 residues. V dropped 3 bases and J dropped 5; count of bases not matched to a gene: 5. Germline CDR1 reads MDHEN; CDR2 reads SYDVKM. CDR3 sequence (DNA): TGTGCCAGCAGTTTGCGTGTAGCGGGAACCGGGGAGCTGTTTTTT. Residues: CASSLRVAGTGELFF.

This clonotype was counted ten times or more. The chain is built from TRBV11-2 and TRBJ2-5, with TRBD1 identical over 7 bases. V dropped 3 bases and J dropped 6; count of bases not matched to a gene: 13. Germline CDR1 is SGHAT and CDR2 is FQNNGV. The CDR3 is 16 residues long. The DNA for the CDR3 is TGTGCCAGCAGCTTTCGAGGGAGAGGGGGCGTGAAGACCCAGTACTTC. Translation: CASSFRGRGGVKTQYF.

The chain is built from TRBV7-2 and TRBJ2-5, with D possibly being TRBD2 (5 bases). The ends were cut back, 5 bases at V and 2 bases at J, with 18 bases in the middle. This CDR3 is built from 16 residues. The germline V gene encodes CDR1 SGHTA and CDR2 FQGNSA. The CDR3 region has the DNA TGTGCCAGCAGCCGAACGACGGGGTCCCCTCAAGAGACCCAGTACTTC. Its translation: CASSRTTGSPQETQYF.

This clonotype has ten or more counts. This chain connects TRBV30 to TRBJ1-2, with D hard to call. The CDR3 covers 11 residues. The germline CDR1 and CDR2 sequences are GTSNPN and SVGIG (reference sequence). V gave up 4 bases and J gave up 8 bases, with 11 bases separating them. CDR3 loop: CAWKTIEGYTF. CDR3 sequence (DNA): TGTGCCTGGAAGACAATAGAGGGCTACACCTTC.

This clonotype showed up many times. This may arise from a read error, as a much more abundant clone is one base away. This chain connects TRBV6-4 to TRBJ1-1; unclear D gene. The CDR3 has 10 residues. Germline CDR1 and CDR2: MRHNA and SNTAGT. This chain's CDR3 is CAGSERRAFF. For the CDR3, the DNA is TGTGCCGGCAGTGAAAGACGAGCTTTCTTT.

This chain links TRBV9 with TRBJ2-7; tentative D call: TRBD1 (5 bases). Germline V CDR1 and CDR2: SGDLS, YYNGEE. The CDR3 contains 16 residues. Trimming pared 3 bases from V and 3 bases from J, leaving 19 bases between. CDR3 in DNA: TGTGCCAGCAGCGCCACCCGGGCAGGGCCGATCTACGAGCAGTACTTC. Encoded protein: CASSATRAGPIYEQYF.

The sample holds a few counts of this clonotype. The V and J genes are TRBV15 and TRBJ2-7; no reliable D call. V gave up 0 bases and J gave up 4 bases, with 10 bases separating them. The CDR3 sequence is 14 residues long. CDR1 LNHNV and CDR2 YYDKDF come from the germline V gene (reference sequence). CDR3 sequence: CATSRDVGWYEQYF. Here the CDR3 DNA reads TGTGCCACCAGCAGAGATGTGGGGTGGTACGAGCAGTACTTC.

This clonotype was counted many times. This chain joins TRBV12-5 and TRBJ1-1; TRBD1 matches at 8 bases. The CDR3 consists of 14 residues. Germline CDR1 reads LGHNT; CDR2 reads FRNRAP. J was trimmed by 4 bases and V by 5 bases; bases with no gene match: 6. The chain's CDR3 is CASGLDRAGTEAFF. CDR3 bases: TGTGCTAGTGGTCTGGACAGGGCGGGCACTGAAGCTTTCTTT. The whole variable domain, remainder taken from reference TRBV12-5 and TRBJ1-1, is DARVTQTPRHKVTEMGQEVTMRCQPILGHNTVFWYRQTMMQGLELLAYFRNRAPLDDSGMPKDRFSAEMPDATLATLKIQPSEPRDSAVYFCASGLDRAGTEAFFGQGTRLTVV.

Ten or more counts support this clonotype. The rearrangement joins TRBV2 to TRBJ2-2; D call uncertain. Between the trimmed V and J ends, which lost 6 bases and 4 bases, there was a span of 6 bases. CDR1 and CDR2 from the germline V gene are SNHLY and FYNNEI. The CDR3 spans 12 residues. The CDR3 DNA reads as TGTGCCAGCAGGGTGGGCACCGGGGAGCTGTTTTTT. As protein: CASRVGTGELFF.

There are many counts of this clonotype. The V call is TRBV9, the J call TRBJ1-1; D possibly corresponds to TRBD1 (5 bases). V dropped 6 bases and J dropped 6 bases, with 9 bases sitting between them. There are 11 residues in the CDR3. Germline V gene sequence: CDR1 SGDLS, CDR2 YYNGEE. In nucleotides, the CDR3 is TGTGCCAGCATAGGGGAAGCTGAAGCTTTCTTT. Protein sequence: CASIGEAEAFF.

This clonotype was counted many times. The rearrangement uses TRBV5-1 and TRBJ1-1; D is unclear. Trimming shortened V by 0 bases and J by 6 bases, and 6 bases separated the two germline ends. This CDR3 region has 12 residues. Germline lookup yields CDR1 SGHRS and CDR2 YFSETQ. CDR3 DNA: TGCGCCAGCAGCTTGGAGGGCCCTGAAGCTTTCTTT. This encodes CASSLEGPEAFF.

V usage is TRBV7-2 and J usage is TRBJ2-5; TRBD2 matches at 8 bases. CDR3 length equals 15 residues. The germline V gene has CDR1 SGHTA and CDR2 FQGNSA. Trimming at V came to 6 bases and at J to 5 bases, leaving 11 bases not matched to a gene. CDR3 DNA sequence: TGTGCCAGCAGACAACCGGGACTAGGAGTGGAGACCCAGTACTTC. The encoded protein is CASRQPGLGVETQYF.

The CDR3, as DNA: TGTGCCAGCACCGTCGGGACTACCTACGAGCAGTACTTC. Translation: CASTVGTTYEQYF. V is TRBV12-3 or TRBV12-4 and J is TRBJ2-7, with 7 bases identical to TRBD2. Trimming took 7 bases from V and 2 from J; bases not matched to a gene: 5. The CDR3 is made up of 13 amino acids.

This clonotype was found many times. The rearrangement links TRBV7-9 to TRBJ2-7, with 11 bases that match TRBD2. J gave up 7 bases and V 7 bases, and 12 bases lay outside the gene matches. The CDR3 has 15 amino acids. Germline CDR1 reads SEHNR; CDR2 reads FQNEAQ (reference sequence). CDR3 sequence: CASNVTSGGPREQYF. The CDR3 DNA reads as TGTGCCAGCAACGTTACTAGCGGGGGTCCTCGGGAGCAGTACTTC. Filled out from reference TRBV7-9 and TRBJ2-7, the complete variable domain reads DTGVSQNPRHKITKRGQNVTFRCDPISEHNRLYWYRQTLGQGPEFLTYFQNEAQLEKSRLLSDRFSAERPKGSFSTLEIQRTEQGDSAMYLCASNVTSGGPREQYFGPGTRLTVT.

In regard to this clonotype: This may stem from a read error, because a much larger clone lies one nucleotide away. CDR3 sequence: CVSSYSTGLDYEQYF. The CDR3 coding sequence is TGTGTCAGCAGTTACTCGACGGGACTCGACTACGAGCAGTACTTC. The rearrangement joins TRBV6-5 to TRBJ2-7, with D possibly matching TRBD2 (6 bases). CDR3 size: 15 residues. Germline V gene lookup returns CDR1 MNHEY and CDR2 SVGAGI.

The chain uses TRBV20-1 and TRBJ1-2, with a possible D match to TRBD1 (6 bases). V lost 6 bases and J 8 bases, leaving 19 bases between the germline ends. Germline V gene data show CDR1 as DFQATT and CDR2 as SNEGSKA (reference sequence). The CDR3 contains 13 residues. In nucleotides, the CDR3 is TGCAGTGCCCCCCGCCGGGGGGGCCGCGGCTACACCTTC. It encodes CSAPRRGGRGYTF.

This clonotype was found many times. V is TRBV11-2 and J is TRBJ1-1; D unclear. This CDR3 spans 15 amino acids. Trimming removed 5 bases from V and 1 base from J, with 14 bases in between. The germline CDR1 and CDR2 sequences are SGHAT and FQNNGV. Written as DNA, the CDR3 is TGTGCCAGCAGCCTAACTTGGCAGTCGAACACTGAAGCTTTCTTT. Encoded protein: CASSLTWQSNTEAFF.

This clonotype was seen at least ten times. J is TRBJ2-5 and V is TRBV19; perhaps TRBD1 as D (6 bases). Looked up from germline, CDR1 is LNHDA and CDR2 is SQIVND (reference sequence). V dropped 8 bases and J dropped 5 bases, with 18 bases sitting between them. This CDR3 contains 14 residues. This CDR3 reads CASSATLRGETQYF. The CDR3 DNA follows: TGTGCCAGTTCTGCAACACTCAGGGGTGAGACCCAGTACTTC. The complete variable domain, with remaining parts taken from reference TRBV19 and TRBJ2-5, reads DGGITQSPKYLFRKEGQNVTLSCEQNLNHDAMYWYRQDPGQGLRLIYYSQIVNDFQKGDIAEGYSVSREKKESFPLTVTSAQKNPTAFYLCASSATLRGETQYFGPGTRLLVL.

The sample holds many counts of this clonotype. The chain uses TRBV20-1 and TRBJ1-1; D is possibly TRBD1 (6 bases). From germline, CDR1 is DFQATT and CDR2 SNEGSKA (reference sequence). The ends were cut back, 2 bases at V and 0 bases at J, with 16 bases in the middle. The CDR3 consists of 16 residues. CDR3 sequence reads: CSARKQGWPMNTEAFF. Here the CDR3 DNA reads TGCAGTGCTAGAAAACAGGGTTGGCCGATGAACACTGAAGCTTTCTTT.

This clonotype was observed many times. The rearrangement uses TRBV20-1 and TRBJ2-5, with TRBD2 matching over 7 bases. V shed 3 bases and J 7 bases; nucleotides not matched to a gene: 14. This CDR3 contains 15 residues. Looked up from germline, CDR1 is DFQATT and CDR2 is SNEGSKA (reference sequence). The CDR3: CSASFAAGDKGTQYF. CDR3 nucleotides: TGCAGTGCTAGCTTCGCGGCGGGAGACAAAGGGACCCAGTACTTC.

This clonotype was counted at least ten times. The rearrangement uses TRBV28 and TRBJ2-4, with D possibly being TRBD2 (5 bases). Trimming took off 3 bases at V and 7 bases at J, with 13 bases between the two ends. The CDR3 contains 14 residues. Germline CDR1 MDHEN, CDR2 SYDVKM. This CDR3 reads CASSLIREGNIQYF. Here the CDR3 DNA reads TGTGCCAGCAGTTTGATTCGGGAAGGGAACATTCAGTACTTC.

This clonotype occurred many times. The chain joins TRBV28 to TRBJ2-4; 10 bases fit TRBD1. Germline CDR1 and CDR2: MDHEN and SYDVKM. J was trimmed by 9 bases and V by 7 bases; bases with no gene match: 12. This CDR3 region has 15 residues. CDR3 protein: CASNPTGDRGFIQYF. CDR3 nucleotide sequence: TGTGCCAGCAACCCGACTGGGGACAGGGGATTCATTCAGTACTTC.

This clonotype was observed once. CDR3 in amino acids: CASTLSGGAGDGYTF. The CDR3 DNA is TGTGCCAGCACACTCTCAGGGGGCGCCGGAGATGGCTACACCTTC. V usage is TRBV6-1 and J usage is TRBJ1-2, with 8 bases fitting TRBD1. V was pared by 7 bases and J by 6 bases, with 13 bases of the junction left unmatched. There are 15 residues in the CDR3. Germline V gives CDR1 MNHNS, CDR2 SASEGT.

This clonotype has ten or more counts. The J gene is TRBJ1-5, the V gene TRBV10-3; 8 nucleotides line up with TRBD1. This CDR3 is 13 amino acids long. CDR1 and CDR2 from the germline V gene are ENHRY and SYGVKD. The J segment lost 7 bases and the V segment lost 5 bases, leaving 4 bases of the junction unmatched. The DNA of the CDR3 is TGTGCCATCAGTACGGACAGGGTGCAGCCCCAGCATTTT. Translation: CAISTDRVQPQHF.

A few counts support this clonotype. Here the CDR3 DNA reads TGTGCCAGCAGCCAAGTCCCGTACACCGGGGAGCTGTTTTTT. Translated: CASSQVPYTGELFF. The V gene is TRBV3-1, the J gene TRBJ2-2; D gene unclear. The V gene lost 1 base and the J gene lost 3 bases, with 6 bases spanning the gap. Germline CDR1 and CDR2: LGHDT and YNNKEL (reference sequence). CDR3 length equals 14 residues.

This clonotype appeared many times. The chain carries TRBV7-9 and TRBJ2-7; no reliable D call. Deletions cut 1 base from V and 2 bases from J, with 9 bases between. This CDR3 contains 14 residues. Per germline, CDR1 SEHNR and CDR2 FQNEAQ (reference sequence). CDR3 in DNA: TGTGCCAGCAGCTTAGATAATGGGCCCTACGAGCAGTACTTC. Its translation is CASSLDNGPYEQYF.